Detailed here is one T cell receptor (beta chain). What it binds is not known. This CDR3 is built from 13 residues. Germline V gene sequence: CDR1 SGHRS, CDR2 YFSETQ. The V gene lost 2 bases and the J gene lost 2 bases, with 8 bases spanning the gap. The data were produced by immunoSEQ multiplex PCR, yet TCRdb's version contains in-frame clones alone and is incomplete. This table holds approximately 13,000 clones, approximately 79% found once. These data belong to a study of tumor-infiltrating lymphocytes in localized non-small cell lung cancer. Turning to the study itself: Tumor tissue and non-adjacent uninvolved lung came from each patient. Findings and caveats of the study: TCRbeta sequencing showed higher T cell infiltration in tumors than uninvolved lung. Tumor T-cell fraction from TCR sequencing was not associated with recurrence-free survival (p = 0.61).

The origin of this receptor is a human donor with non-small cell lung cancer. Sequencing was carried out using lung tumor tissue. The genes are TRBV5-1 and TRBJ2-7; D perhaps matches TRBD2 (7 bases). CDR3 in DNA: TGCGCCAGCAGCTTCGGGGGGCCCTACGAGCAGTACTTC. Its protein is CASSFGGPYEQYF.